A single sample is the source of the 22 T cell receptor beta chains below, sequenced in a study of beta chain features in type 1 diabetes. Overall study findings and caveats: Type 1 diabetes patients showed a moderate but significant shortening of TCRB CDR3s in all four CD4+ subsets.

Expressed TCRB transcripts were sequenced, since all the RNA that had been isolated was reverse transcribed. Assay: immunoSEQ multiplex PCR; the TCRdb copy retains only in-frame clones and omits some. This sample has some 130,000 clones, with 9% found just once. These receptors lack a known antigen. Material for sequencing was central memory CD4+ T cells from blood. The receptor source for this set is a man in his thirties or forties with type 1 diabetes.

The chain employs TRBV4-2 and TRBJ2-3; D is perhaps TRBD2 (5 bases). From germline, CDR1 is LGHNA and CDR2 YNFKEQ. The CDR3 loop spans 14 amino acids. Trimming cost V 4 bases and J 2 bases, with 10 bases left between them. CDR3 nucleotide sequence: TGTGCCAGCAGCCCCGGACTGATCACAGATACGCAGTATTTT. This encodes CASSPGLITDTQYF.

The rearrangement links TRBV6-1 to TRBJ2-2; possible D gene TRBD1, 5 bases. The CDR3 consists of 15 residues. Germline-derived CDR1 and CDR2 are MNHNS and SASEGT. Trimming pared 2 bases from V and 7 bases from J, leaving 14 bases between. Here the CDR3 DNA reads TGTGCCAGCAGTGAAAGGAGCCCTAGGGGCGGGGAGCTGTTTTTT. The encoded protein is CASSERSPRGGELFF.

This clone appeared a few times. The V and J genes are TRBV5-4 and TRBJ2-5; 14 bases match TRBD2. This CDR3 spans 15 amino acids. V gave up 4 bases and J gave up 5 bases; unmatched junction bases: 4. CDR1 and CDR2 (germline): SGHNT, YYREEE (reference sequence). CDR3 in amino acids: CASSGRLAGGETQYF. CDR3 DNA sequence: TGTGCCAGCAGCGGCAGACTAGCGGGGGGGGAGACCCAGTACTTC.

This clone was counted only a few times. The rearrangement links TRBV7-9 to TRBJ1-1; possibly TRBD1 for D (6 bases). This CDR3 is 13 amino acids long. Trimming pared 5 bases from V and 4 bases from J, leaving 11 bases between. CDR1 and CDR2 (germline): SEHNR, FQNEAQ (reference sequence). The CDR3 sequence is CASSPQGPTEAFF. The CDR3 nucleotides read TGTGCCAGCAGCCCACAGGGACCCACTGAAGCTTTCTTT.

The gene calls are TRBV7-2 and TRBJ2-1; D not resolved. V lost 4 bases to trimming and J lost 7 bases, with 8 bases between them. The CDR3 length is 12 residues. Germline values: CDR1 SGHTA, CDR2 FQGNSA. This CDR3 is CASSSTGNEQFF. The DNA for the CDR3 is TGTGCCAGCAGCTCCACCGGGAATGAGCAGTTCTTC.

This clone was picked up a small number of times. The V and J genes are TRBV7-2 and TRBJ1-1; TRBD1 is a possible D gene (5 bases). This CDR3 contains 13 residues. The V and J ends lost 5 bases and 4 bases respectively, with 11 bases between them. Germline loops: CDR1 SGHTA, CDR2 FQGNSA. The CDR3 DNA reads TGTGCCAGCAGCACGACGCAGGGCACTGAAGCTTTCTTT. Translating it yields CASSTTQGTEAFF.

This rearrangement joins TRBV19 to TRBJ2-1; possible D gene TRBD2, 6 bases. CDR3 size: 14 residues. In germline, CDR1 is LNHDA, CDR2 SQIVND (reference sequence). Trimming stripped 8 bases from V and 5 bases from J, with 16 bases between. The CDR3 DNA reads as TGTGCCAGTGGCGGGACCACCTTTAACAATGAGCAGTTCTTC. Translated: CASGGTTFNNEQFF.

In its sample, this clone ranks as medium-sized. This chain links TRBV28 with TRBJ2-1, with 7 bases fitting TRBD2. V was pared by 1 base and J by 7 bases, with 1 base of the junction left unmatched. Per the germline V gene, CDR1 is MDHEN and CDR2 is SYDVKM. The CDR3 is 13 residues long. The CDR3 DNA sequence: TGTGCCAGCAGTTTATCGGGGGGAAATGAGCAGTTCTTC. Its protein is CASSLSGGNEQFF. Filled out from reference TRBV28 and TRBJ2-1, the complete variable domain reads DVKVTQSSRYLVKRTGEKVFLECVQDMDHENMFWYRQDPGLGLRLIYFSYDVKMKEKGDIPEGYSVSREKKERFSLILESASTNQTSMYLCASSLSGGNEQFFGPGTRLTVL.

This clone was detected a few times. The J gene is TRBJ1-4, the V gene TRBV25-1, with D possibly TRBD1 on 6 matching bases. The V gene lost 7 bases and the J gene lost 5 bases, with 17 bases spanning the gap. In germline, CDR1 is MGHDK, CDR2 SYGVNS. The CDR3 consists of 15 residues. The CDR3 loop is CASTLAGTGNEKLFF. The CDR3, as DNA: TGTGCCAGCACCCTCGCTGGTACAGGGAATGAAAAACTGTTTTTT.

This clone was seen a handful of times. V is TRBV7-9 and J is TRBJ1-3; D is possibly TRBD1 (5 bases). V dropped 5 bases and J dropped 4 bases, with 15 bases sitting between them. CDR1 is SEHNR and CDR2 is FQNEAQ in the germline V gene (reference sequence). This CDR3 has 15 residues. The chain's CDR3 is CASSLLGPTGNTIYF. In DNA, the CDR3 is TGTGCCAGCAGCCTTTTGGGGCCTACAGGAAACACCATATATTTT.

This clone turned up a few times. In DNA, the CDR3 is TGTGCCAGTAGTGACAGGGGGCGACTGAACACTGAAGCTTTCTTT. Residues: CASSDRGRLNTEAFF. The chain links TRBV19 to TRBJ1-1; 10 bases agree with TRBD1. Germline lookup yields CDR1 LNHDA and CDR2 SQIVND (reference sequence). The CDR3 is made up of 15 amino acids. The trim removed 5 bases at V and 0 bases at J, leaving 3 bases unmatched.

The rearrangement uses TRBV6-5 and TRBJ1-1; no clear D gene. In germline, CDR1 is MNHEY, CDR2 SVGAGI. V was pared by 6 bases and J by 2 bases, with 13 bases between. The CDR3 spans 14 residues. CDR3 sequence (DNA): TGTGCCAGCAGAAGACGGAGGTTAAACACTGAAGCTTTCTTT. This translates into CASRRRRLNTEAFF.

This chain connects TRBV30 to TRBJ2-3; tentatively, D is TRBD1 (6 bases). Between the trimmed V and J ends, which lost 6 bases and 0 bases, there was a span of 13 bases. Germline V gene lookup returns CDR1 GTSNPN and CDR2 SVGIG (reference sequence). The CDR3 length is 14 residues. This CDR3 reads CACQIGTSTDTQYF. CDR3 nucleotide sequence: TGTGCCTGCCAGATCGGGACAAGCACAGATACGCAGTATTTT.

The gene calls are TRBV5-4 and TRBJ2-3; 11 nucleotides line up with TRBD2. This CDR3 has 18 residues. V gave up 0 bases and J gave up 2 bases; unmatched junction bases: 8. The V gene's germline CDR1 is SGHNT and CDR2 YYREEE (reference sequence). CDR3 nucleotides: TGTGCCAGCAGCTTGGGGATGACTAGCGGGACCCTCACAGATACGCAGTATTTT. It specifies CASSLGMTSGTLTDTQYF.

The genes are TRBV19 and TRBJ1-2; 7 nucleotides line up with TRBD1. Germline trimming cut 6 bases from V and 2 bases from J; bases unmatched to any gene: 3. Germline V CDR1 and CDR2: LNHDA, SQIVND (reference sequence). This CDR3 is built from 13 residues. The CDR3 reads CASSPGQNYGYTF. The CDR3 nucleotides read TGTGCCAGTAGCCCGGGACAGAACTATGGCTACACCTTC.

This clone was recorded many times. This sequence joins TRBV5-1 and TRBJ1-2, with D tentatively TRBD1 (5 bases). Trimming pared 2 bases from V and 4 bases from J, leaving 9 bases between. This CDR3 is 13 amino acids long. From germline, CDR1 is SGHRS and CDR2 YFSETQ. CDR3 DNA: TGCGCCAGCAGCTTTGGGGCAAGCTATGGCTACACCTTC. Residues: CASSFGASYGYTF.

The CDR3 loop reads CASGSLGGAQYF. In DNA form, the CDR3 reads TGTGCTAGTGGTTCTCTCGGGGGGGCCCAGTACTTC. This chain joins TRBV12-5 and TRBJ2-5, with 8 nucleotides matching TRBD2. J lost 9 bases, V lost 4 bases, and 4 bases had no gene match. Germline V gene lookup returns CDR1 LGHNT and CDR2 FRNRAP. The CDR3 loop spans 12 amino acids.

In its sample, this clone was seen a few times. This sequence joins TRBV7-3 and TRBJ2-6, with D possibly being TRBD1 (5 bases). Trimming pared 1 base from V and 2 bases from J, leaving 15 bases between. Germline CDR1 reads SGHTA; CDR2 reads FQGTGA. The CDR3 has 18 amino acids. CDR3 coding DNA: TGTGCCAGCAGCTTAATGCAGGGCTCTGGCACTGGGGCCAACGTCCTGACTTTC. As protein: CASSLMQGSGTGANVLTF.

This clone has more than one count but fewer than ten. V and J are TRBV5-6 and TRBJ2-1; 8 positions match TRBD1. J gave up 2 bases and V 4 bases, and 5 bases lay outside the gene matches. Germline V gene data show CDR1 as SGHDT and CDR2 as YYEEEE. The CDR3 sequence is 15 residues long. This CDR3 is CASSADRGTYNEQFF. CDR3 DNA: TGTGCCAGCAGCGCCGACAGGGGCACCTACAATGAGCAGTTCTTC. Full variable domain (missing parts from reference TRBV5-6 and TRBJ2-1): DAGVTQSPTHLIKTRGQQVTLRCSPKSGHDTVSWYQQALGQGPQFIFQYYEEEERQRGNFPDRFSGHQFPNYSSELNVNALLLGDSALYLCASSADRGTYNEQFFGPGTRLTVL.

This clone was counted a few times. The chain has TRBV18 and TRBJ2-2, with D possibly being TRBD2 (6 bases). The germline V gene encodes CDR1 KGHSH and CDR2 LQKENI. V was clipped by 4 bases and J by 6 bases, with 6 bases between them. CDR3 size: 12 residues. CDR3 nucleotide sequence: TGTGCCAGCTCACGGGACTCCGGGGAGCTGTTTTTT. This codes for CASSRDSGELFF.

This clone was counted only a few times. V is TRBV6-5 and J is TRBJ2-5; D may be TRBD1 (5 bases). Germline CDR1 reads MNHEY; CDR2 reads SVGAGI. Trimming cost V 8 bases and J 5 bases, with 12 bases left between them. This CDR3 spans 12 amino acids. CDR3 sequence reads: CASCPAGETQYF. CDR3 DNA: TGTGCCAGCTGCCCGGCAGGGGAGACCCAGTACTTC.

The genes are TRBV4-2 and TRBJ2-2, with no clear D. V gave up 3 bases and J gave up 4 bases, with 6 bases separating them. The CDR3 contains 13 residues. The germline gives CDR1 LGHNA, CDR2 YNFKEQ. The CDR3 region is CASSQQLTGELFF. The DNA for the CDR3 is TGTGCCAGCAGCCAGCAACTCACCGGGGAGCTGTTTTTT.